This TCR beta chain was identified during a study of beta chain features in type 1 diabetes. Overall study findings and caveats: In these data, an HLA type influence on TCRB rearrangement remained unresolved. For Type 1 diabetes patients, all four CD4+ subsets carried TCRB CDR3s that were moderately but significantly shorter.

V dropped 0 bases and J dropped 5 bases, with 13 bases sitting between them. CDR3 length: 14 amino acids. In germline, CDR1 is SQVTM, CDR2 ANQGSEA. As every portion of the isolated RNA was reverse transcribed, the sequencing read expressed TCRB transcripts. Produced via immunoSEQ multiplex PCR; TCRdb's table is partial and in-frame only. The sample has about 260,000 clones; 20% are singletons. On this clone: Antigen unknown.

Sorting based on CD45RO/CCR7/CD25/CD127/CD95/CD27 separated CD4+ naive, central memory, regulatory and stem cell-like memory cells. Sequenced sample: naive CD4+ T cells from blood. The chain has TRBV29-1 and TRBJ1-1; TRBD1 is a possible D gene (5 bases). The sequence was collected from a woman in her thirties or forties with type 1 diabetes. The CDR3 DNA sequence: TGCAGCGTTGAAGAGGGAGGGGTCAGAACTGAAGCTTTCTTT. Translating it yields CSVEEGGVRTEAFF.